The rows below give T cell receptor beta chains drawn from one sample of a study of regulatory T cells in long-lasting Graves disease. TCRdb used MiXCR to reprocess the multiplex PCR reads, holding one entry per CDR3 protein. The data hold about 470,000 distinct CDR3 sequences, with about a sixth observed a single time. These data also featured in a second study, about T cells in Graves' hyperthyroidism and ophthalmopathy.

The sample consisted of peripheral blood mononuclear cells (PBMCs), taken at new diagnosis, from a patient treated with antithyroid drugs. These receptors were obtained from a middle-aged man with Graves disease. CDR3s leave out the opening cysteine and the closing phenylalanine or tryptophan. Each record gives: V gene, clone size, J gene, CDR3 protein. Clone size is given for some rows only: seen once, a few or many times, or a class if the clone is expanded.

>TRBV7-2|few|TRBJ2-7
ASSLGGQDYEQY
>TRBV18|NA|TRBJ2-2
ASSPPIRTGELF
>TRBV5-1|many|TRBJ2-7
ASSLEPSSGAGGLYEQY
>TRBV10-1|few|TRBJ2-1
ASSGRGRYEQF
>TRBV3-1|many|TRBJ2-4
ASSQQTNIQY
>TRBV28|NA|TRBJ2-7
ASSEGGLYYEQY
>TRBV12-3/TRBV12-4|NA|TRBJ2-5
ASSSGTVQETQY
>TRBV13|NA|TRBJ2-1
ASTLGLDEQF
>TRBV28|few|TRBJ2-2
ASRQTGRGGELF
>TRBV3-1|many|TRBJ2-3
ASSQGLAGGDTQY
>TRBV13|few|TRBJ2-2
ASSLVQREEGELF
>TRBV5-1|NA|TRBJ2-3
ASSHITGGHSTDTQY
>TRBV10-3|NA|TRBJ1-6
AVRETASNSPLH
>TRBV12-3/TRBV12-4|few|TRBJ1-4
ASSSDGGKLF
>TRBV5-4|NA|TRBJ1-1
ASSPQSGQNREAF
>TRBV12-5|many|TRBJ2-3
ASGLPNRGDTQY
>TRBV10-3|NA|TRBJ2-3
AISSSTGGTDTQY
>TRBV5-4|NA|TRBJ2-1
ASSLERDSEQF
>TRBV7-9|many|TRBJ2-7
ASSNSTGPTYEQY
>TRBV18|NA|TRBJ2-1
ASSPLGQVEF
>TRBV27|many|TRBJ1-4
ASSWQGSVEKLF
>TRBV7-9|many|TRBJ1-1
ASSRKRLQAF
>TRBV30|few|TRBJ1-1
AWSPSPPEEPTEAF
>TRBV19|NA|TRBJ1-6
ASSSSGMDSPLH
>TRBV5-1|NA|TRBJ2-7
ASSLTRISGANEQY
>TRBV30|many|TRBJ2-7
AWRGWGSYEQY
>TRBV5-1|many|TRBJ1-6
ASSLRRQGDSPLH
>TRBV5-1|few|TRBJ2-3
ASSLGGGSGTDTQY
>TRBV20-1|few|TRBJ2-6
SAGHGRSGANVLT
>TRBV7-2|NA|TRBJ1-5
ASSLWGYQPQH
>TRBV30|many|TRBJ2-2
AWSMLGAGELF
>TRBV14|NA|TRBJ2-4
ASSQARSTNIQY